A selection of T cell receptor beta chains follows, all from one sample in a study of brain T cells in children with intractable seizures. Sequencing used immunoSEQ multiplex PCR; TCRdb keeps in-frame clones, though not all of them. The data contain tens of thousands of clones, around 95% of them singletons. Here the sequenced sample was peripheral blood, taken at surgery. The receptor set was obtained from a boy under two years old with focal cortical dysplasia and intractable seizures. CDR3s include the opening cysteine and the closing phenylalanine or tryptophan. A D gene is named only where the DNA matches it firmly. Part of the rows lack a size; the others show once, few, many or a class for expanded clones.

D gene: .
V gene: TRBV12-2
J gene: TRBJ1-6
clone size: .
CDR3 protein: CASRLPTIGRNSPLHF
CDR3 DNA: TGTGCAAGTCGCTTACCCACGATTGGGAGAAATTCACCCCTCCACTTT

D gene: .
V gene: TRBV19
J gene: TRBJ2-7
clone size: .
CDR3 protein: CASSMGQGYEQYF
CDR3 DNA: TGTGCCAGTAGTATGGGGCAGGGGTACGAGCAGTACTTC

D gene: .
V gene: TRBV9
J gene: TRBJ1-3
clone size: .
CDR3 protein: CASSVGSVGGPGNTIYF
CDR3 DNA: TGTGCCAGCAGCGTAGGGTCGGTGGGGGGGCCTGGAAACACCATATATTTT

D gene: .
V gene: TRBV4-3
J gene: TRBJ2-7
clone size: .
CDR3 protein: CASSQDTQGSYEQYF
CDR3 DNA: TGCGCCAGCAGCCAGGACACACAGGGCTCCTACGAGCAGTACTTC

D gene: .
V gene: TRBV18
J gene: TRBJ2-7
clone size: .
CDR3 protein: CASSPPLYQGGVYEQYF
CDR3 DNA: TGTGCTAGCTCACCACCTCTTTACCAGGGGGGGGTCTACGAGCAGTACTTC

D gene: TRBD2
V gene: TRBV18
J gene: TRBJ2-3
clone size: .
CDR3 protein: CASSPQRLAGITDTQYF
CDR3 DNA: TGTGCCAGCTCACCCCAAAGACTAGCGGGAATTACAGATACGCAGTATTTT

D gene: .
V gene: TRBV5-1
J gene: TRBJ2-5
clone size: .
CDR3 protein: CASSFGGKTQYF
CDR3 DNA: TGCGCCAGCAGCTTCGGGGGAAAGACCCAGTACTTC

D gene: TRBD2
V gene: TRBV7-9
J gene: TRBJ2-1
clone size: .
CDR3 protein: CASSKPSGGTYNEQFF
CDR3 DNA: TGTGCCAGCAGCAAACCAAGCGGGGGGACCTACAATGAGCAGTTCTTC

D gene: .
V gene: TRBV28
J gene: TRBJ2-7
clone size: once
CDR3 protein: CASSPRSGSEQYF
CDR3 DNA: TGTGCCAGCAGCCCGCGGTCGGGGAGCGAGCAGTACTTC

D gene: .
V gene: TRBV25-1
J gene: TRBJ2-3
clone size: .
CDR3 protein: CASSEFPGTDTQYF
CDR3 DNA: TGTGCCAGCAGTGAATTTCCGGGCACAGATACGCAGTATTTT

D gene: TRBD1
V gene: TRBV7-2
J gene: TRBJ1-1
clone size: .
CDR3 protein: CASSFKTGLNAEAFF
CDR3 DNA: TGTGCCAGCAGCTTTAAGACAGGGCTGAACGCTGAAGCTTTCTTT

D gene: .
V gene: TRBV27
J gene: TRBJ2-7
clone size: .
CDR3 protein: CASSPTGTYEQYF
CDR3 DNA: TGTGCCAGCAGCCCTACAGGTACCTACGAGCAGTACTTC

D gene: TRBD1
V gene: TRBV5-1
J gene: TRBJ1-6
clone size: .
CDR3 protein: CASSIRDRNSPLHF
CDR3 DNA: TGCGCCAGCAGCATCCGGGACAGGAATTCACCCCTCCACTTT

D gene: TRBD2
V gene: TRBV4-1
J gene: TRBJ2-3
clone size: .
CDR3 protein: CASSHLAGTDTQYF
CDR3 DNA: TGCGCCAGCAGCCACCTAGCGGGCACAGATACGCAGTATTTT

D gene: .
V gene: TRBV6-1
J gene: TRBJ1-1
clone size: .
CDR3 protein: CASSEIGSTEAFF
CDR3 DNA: TGTGCCAGCAGTGAAATTGGAAGCACTGAAGCTTTCTTT

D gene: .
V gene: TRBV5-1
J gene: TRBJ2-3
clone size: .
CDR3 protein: CASSGRQRVSTDTQYF
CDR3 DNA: TGCGCCAGCAGCGGACGACAGAGAGTTAGCACAGATACGCAGTATTTT

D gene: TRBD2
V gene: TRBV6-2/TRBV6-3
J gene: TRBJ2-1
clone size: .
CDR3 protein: CASSPGLAYNEQFF
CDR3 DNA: TGTGCCAGCAGTCCGGGACTAGCCTACAATGAGCAGTTCTTC

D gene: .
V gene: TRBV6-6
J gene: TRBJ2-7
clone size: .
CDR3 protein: CASRAGSGPYEQYF
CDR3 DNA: TGTGCCAGCAGGGCGGGCAGCGGGCCCTACGAGCAGTACTTC

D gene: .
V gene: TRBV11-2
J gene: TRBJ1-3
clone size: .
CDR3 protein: CASSLDTGTSGNTIYF
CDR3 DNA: TGTGCCAGCAGCTTAGATACTGGAACCTCTGGAAACACCATATATTTT

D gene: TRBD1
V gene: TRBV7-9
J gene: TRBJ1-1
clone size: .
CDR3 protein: CASSLGTARLNTEAFF
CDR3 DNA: TGTGCCAGCAGCCTAGGGACAGCCAGATTGAACACTGAAGCTTTCTTT

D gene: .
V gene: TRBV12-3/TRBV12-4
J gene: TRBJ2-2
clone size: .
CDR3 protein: CASSPPRTGELFF
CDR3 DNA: TGTGCCAGCAGCCCCCCCCGTACCGGGGAGCTGTTTTTT

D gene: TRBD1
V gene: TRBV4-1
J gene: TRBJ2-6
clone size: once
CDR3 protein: CASSQPGQGAPGANVLTF
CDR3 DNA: TGCGCCAGCAGCCAACCGGGACAGGGGGCCCCTGGGGCCAACGTCCTGACTTTC

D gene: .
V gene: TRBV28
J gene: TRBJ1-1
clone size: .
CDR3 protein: CASKGITEAFF
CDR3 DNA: TGTGCCAGCAAGGGGATCACTGAAGCTTTCTTT

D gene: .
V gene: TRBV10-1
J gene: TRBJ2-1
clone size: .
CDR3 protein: CASSDVGREQFF
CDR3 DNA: TGCGCCAGCAGTGATGTAGGCCGGGAGCAGTTCTTC

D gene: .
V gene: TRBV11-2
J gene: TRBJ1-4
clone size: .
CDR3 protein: CASSLDGATNEKLFF
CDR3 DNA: TGTGCCAGCAGCTTAGACGGGGCAACTAATGAAAAACTGTTTTTT

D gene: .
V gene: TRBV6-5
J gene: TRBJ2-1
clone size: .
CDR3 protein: CASSYSLQVTEQFF
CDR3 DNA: TGTGCCAGCAGTTACTCCCTGCAGGTAACCGAGCAGTTCTTC

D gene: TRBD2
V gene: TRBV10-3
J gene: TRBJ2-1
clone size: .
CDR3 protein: CAISDLAGGSYNEQFF
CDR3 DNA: TGTGCCATCAGTGACCTAGCGGGAGGGTCCTACAATGAGCAGTTCTTC

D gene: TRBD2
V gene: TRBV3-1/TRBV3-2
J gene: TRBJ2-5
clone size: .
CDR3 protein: CASTPGTSWTSGYQETQYF
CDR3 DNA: TGTGCCAGCACCCCAGGGACCTCATGGACTAGCGGGTACCAAGAGACCCAGTACTTC

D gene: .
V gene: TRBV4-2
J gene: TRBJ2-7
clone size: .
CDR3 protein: CASSQVGGASYEQYF
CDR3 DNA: TGTGCCAGCAGCCAAGTGGGCGGGGCCTCCTACGAGCAGTACTTC

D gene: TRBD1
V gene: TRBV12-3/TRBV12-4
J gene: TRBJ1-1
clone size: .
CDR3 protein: CASSSTGSTEAFF
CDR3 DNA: TGTGCCAGCAGTTCGACAGGGAGTACTGAAGCTTTCTTT